The sequence of this T cell receptor (beta chain) was determined in a study of blood T cell repertoires in COVID-19. Concerning this clone itself: Other DNA sequences in the sample encode the same CDR3.

Profiled with immunoSEQ multiplex PCR; TCRdb holds only in-frame clones, not every one. The sample gives under 300,000 clones, roughly 86% of which show up once; 3.5% to 4% is in the top ten. V was pared by 5 bases and J by 4 bases, with 8 bases between. The CDR3 loop spans 12 amino acids. The germline gives CDR1 MNHEY, CDR2 SMNVEV (reference sequence). This TCR came from a man aged 18 to 29 with active or convalescent COVID-19. Sequencing used peripheral blood. The chain couples TRBV27 to TRBJ1-2; the D gene is possibly TRBD1 (6 bases). In DNA form, the CDR3 reads TGTGCCAGCAGTGAGACAGGCTATGGCTACACCTTC. Amino acids: CASSETGYGYTF.